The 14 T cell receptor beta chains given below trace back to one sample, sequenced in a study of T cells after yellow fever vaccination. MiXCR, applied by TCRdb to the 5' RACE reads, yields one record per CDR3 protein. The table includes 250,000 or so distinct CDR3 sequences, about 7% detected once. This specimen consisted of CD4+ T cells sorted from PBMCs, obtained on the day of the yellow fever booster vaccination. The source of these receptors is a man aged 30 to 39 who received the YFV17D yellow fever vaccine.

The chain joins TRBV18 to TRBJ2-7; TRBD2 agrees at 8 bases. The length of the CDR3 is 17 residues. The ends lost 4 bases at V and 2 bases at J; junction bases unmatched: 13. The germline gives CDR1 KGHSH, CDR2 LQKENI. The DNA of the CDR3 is TGTGCCAGCTCACTCTCCTTAGCGGGAACTTTGACCTACGAGCAGTACTTC. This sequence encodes CASSLSLAGTLTYEQYF.

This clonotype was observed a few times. This CDR3 is CASSFSQSGTSGSEQFF. In DNA form, the CDR3 reads TGTGCCAGCAGTTTCTCCCAATCCGGGACTAGCGGGAGTGAGCAGTTCTTC. The gene calls are TRBV6-2 or TRBV6-3 and TRBJ2-1; 14 bases match TRBD2. This CDR3 has 17 amino acids. Trimming cost V 4 bases and J 9 bases; bases outside gene matches: 11. Germline V gene data show CDR1 as MNHEY and CDR2 as SVGEGT.

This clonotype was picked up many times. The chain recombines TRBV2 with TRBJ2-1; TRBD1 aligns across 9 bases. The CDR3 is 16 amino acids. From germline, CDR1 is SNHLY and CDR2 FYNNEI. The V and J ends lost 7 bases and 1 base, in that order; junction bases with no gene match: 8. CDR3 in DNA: TGTGCCAGCAACCTGGACAGGGGCCGTTCCTACAATGAGCAGTTCTTC. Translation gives CASNLDRGRSYNEQFF.

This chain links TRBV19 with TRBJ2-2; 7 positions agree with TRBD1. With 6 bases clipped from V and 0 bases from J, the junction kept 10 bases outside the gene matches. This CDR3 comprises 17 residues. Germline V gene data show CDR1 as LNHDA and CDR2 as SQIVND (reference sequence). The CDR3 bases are TGTGCCAGTAGGGACAGGTGTAGCCCCGCGAACACCGGGGAGCTGTTTTTT. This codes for CASRDRCSPANTGELFF.

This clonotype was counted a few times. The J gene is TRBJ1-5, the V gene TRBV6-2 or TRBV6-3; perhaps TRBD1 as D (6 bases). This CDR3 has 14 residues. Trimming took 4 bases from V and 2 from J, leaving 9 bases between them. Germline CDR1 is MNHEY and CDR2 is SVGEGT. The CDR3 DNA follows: TGTGCCAGCAGTTTTCGACAGGGCAATCAGCCCCAGCATTTT. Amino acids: CASSFRQGNQPQHF.

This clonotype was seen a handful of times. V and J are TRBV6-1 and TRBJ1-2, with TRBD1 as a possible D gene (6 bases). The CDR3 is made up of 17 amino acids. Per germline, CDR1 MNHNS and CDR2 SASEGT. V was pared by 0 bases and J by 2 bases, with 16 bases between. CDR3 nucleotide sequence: TGTGCCAGCAGTGAAGCATTTTCAGGGGCCGGAAACTATGGCTACACCTTC. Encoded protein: CASSEAFSGAGNYGYTF.

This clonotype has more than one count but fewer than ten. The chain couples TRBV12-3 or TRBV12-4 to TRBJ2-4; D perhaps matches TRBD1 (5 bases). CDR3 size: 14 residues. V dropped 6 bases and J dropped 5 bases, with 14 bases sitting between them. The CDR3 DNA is TGTGCCAGCAGCTCATCCAGGGTGCAAAACATTCAGTACTTC. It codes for CASSSSRVQNIQYF.

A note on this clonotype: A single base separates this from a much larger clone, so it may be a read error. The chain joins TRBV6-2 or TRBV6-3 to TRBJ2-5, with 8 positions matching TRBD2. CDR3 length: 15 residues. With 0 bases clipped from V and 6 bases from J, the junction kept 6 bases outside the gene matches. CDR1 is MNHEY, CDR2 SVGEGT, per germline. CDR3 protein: CASSYSRTSRQTQYF. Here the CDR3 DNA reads TGTGCCAGCAGTTACTCCAGGACTAGCAGGCAGACCCAGTACTTC.

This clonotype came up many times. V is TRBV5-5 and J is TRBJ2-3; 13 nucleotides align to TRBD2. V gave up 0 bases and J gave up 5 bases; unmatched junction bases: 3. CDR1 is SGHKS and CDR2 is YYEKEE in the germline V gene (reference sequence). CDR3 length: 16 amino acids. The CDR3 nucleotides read TGTGCCAGCAGCTTGGGGACTAGCGGGAGATTAGATACGCAGTATTTT. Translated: CASSLGTSGRLDTQYF. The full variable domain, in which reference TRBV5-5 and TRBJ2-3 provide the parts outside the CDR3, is DAGVTQSPTHLIKTRGQQVTLRCSPISGHKSVSWYQQVLGQGPQFIFQYYEKEERGRGNFPDRFSARQFPNYSSELNVNALLLGDSALYLCASSLGTSGRLDTQYFGPGTRLTVL.

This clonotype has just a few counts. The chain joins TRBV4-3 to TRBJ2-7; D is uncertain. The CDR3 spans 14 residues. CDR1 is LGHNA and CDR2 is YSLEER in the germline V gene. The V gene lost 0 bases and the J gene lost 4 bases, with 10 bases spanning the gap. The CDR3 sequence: CASSQDSKGYEQYF. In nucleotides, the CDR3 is TGCGCCAGCAGCCAAGATTCTAAAGGGTACGAGCAGTACTTC.

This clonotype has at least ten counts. Here the CDR3 reads CASSRRGQEETQYF. The CDR3 DNA is TGCGCCAGCAGCAGAAGGGGACAGGAAGAGACCCAGTACTTC. The chain joins TRBV5-1 to TRBJ2-5; 8 bases line up with TRBD1. The CDR3 contains 14 residues. V trimming: 4 bases; J trimming: 3 bases; junction bases outside the gene matches: 5. Germline V gene lookup returns CDR1 SGHRS and CDR2 YFSETQ. Complete variable domain (other parts from reference TRBV5-1 and TRBJ2-5): KAGVTQTPRYLIKTRGQQVTLSCSPISGHRSVSWYQQTPGQGLQFLFEYFSETQRNKGNFPGRFSGRQFSNSRSEMNVSTLELGDSALYLCASSRRGQEETQYFGPGTRLLVL.

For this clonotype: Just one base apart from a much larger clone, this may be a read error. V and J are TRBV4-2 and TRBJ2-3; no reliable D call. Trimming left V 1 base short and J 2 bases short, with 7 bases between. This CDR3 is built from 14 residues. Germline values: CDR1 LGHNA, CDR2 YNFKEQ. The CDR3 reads CASSQALTTDTQYF. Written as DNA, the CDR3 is TGTGCCAGCAGCCAAGCACTGACCACAGATACGCAGTATTTT.

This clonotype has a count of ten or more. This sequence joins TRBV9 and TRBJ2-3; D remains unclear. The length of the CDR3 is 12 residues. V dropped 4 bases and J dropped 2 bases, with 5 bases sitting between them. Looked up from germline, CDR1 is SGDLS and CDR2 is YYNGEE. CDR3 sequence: CASSLFTDTQYF. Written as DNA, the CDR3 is TGTGCCAGCAGCCTATTCACAGATACGCAGTATTTT.

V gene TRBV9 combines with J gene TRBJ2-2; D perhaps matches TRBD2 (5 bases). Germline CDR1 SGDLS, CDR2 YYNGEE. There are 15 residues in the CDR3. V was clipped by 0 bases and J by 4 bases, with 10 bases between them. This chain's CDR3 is CASSVGLAATGELFF. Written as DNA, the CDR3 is TGTGCCAGCAGCGTAGGGCTAGCCGCCACCGGGGAGCTGTTTTTT.